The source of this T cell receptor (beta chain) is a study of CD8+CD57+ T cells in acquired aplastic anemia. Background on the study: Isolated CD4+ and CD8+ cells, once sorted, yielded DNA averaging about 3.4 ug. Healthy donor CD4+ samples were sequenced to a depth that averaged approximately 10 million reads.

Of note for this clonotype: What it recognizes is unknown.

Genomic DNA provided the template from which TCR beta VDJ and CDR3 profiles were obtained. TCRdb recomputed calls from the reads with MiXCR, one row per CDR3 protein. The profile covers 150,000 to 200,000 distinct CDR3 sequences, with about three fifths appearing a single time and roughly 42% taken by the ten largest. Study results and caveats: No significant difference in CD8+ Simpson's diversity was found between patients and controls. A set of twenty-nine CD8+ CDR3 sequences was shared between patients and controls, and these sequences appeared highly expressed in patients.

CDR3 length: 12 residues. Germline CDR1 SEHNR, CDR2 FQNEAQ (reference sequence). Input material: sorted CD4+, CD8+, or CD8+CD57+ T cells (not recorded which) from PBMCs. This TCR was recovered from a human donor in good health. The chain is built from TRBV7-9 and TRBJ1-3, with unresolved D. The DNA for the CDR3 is TGTGCTGGGGAGCGCTCTGGAAACACCATATATTTT. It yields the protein CAGERSGNTIYF.